Below are 22 T cell receptor beta chains sequenced from a single sample in a study of neurological immune-mediated disorders. TCRdb redid the calling of the 5' RACE reads with MiXCR, one entry per CDR3 protein. The data show tens of thousands of distinct CDR3 sequences, over 6.5% seen once. The sequencing sample was made of PBMCs. The receptor set was obtained from a middle-aged woman in good health.

There are many counts of this clonotype. V gene TRBV10-3 combines with J gene TRBJ2-5; 15 positions agree with TRBD2. This CDR3 has 16 residues. V lost 6 bases, J lost 3 bases, and 5 bases stayed unmatched. Germline lookup yields CDR1 ENHRY and CDR2 SYGVKD. CDR3 loop: CAIRPGLAGGEETQYF. In nucleotides, the CDR3 is TGTGCCATCAGACCTGGACTAGCGGGAGGGGAAGAGACCCAGTACTTC.

This clonotype was counted at least ten times. This chain's CDR3 is CAWSLGAGVQTQYF. In DNA form, the CDR3 reads TGTGCCTGGAGCCTAGGGGCTGGCGTCCAGACCCAGTACTTC. The chain links TRBV30 to TRBJ2-5, with a weak D call TRBD1 (5 bases). The CDR3 is 14 amino acids. The V gene lost 3 bases and the J gene lost 6 bases, with 17 bases spanning the gap. Germline CDR1 is GTSNPN and CDR2 is SVGIG (reference sequence).

This clonotype was picked up many times. V is TRBV9 and J is TRBJ1-5; D gene uncertain. There are 13 residues in the CDR3. Trimming removed 1 base from V and 5 bases from J, with 7 bases in between. Per germline, CDR1 SGDLS and CDR2 YYNGEE. CDR3 DNA: TGTGCCAGCAGCGTAACGCCGGATCAGCCCCAGCATTTT. Residues: CASSVTPDQPQHF.

The table lists this clonotype with many counts. This chain joins TRBV5-1 and TRBJ1-3; D remains ambiguous. This CDR3 has 14 amino acids. The V and J ends lost 3 bases and 0 bases respectively, with 7 bases between them. Germline assignment: CDR1 SGHRS and CDR2 YFSETQ. The CDR3 DNA follows: TGCGCCAGCAGCTATGGAGACTCTGGAAACACCATATATTTT. Amino acids: CASSYGDSGNTIYF.

The chain recombines TRBV4-1 with TRBJ1-6, with D possibly being TRBD1 (6 bases). This CDR3 spans 17 amino acids. Looked up from germline, CDR1 is MGHRA and CDR2 is YSYEKL. V lost 0 bases and J 7 bases, leaving 16 bases between the germline ends. The chain's CDR3 is CASSQEQGRRPNSPLHF. DNA for the CDR3: TGCGCCAGCAGCCAAGAACAGGGAAGGAGGCCGAATTCACCCCTCCACTTT.

CDR3 region: CSVVSWVDTQYF. The CDR3, as DNA: TGCAGCGTTGTTTCTTGGGTTGATACGCAGTATTTT. This chain uses TRBV29-1 with TRBJ2-3, with D hard to call. V lost 4 bases and J 6 bases, leaving 11 bases between the germline ends. CDR1 is SQVTM and CDR2 is ANQGSEA in the germline V gene. The CDR3 runs 12 residues.

This clonotype was observed many times. J is TRBJ2-1 and V is TRBV4-1; 7 bases are shared with TRBD2. Germline V CDR1 and CDR2: MGHRA, YSYEKL. The CDR3 has 16 amino acids. V gave up 1 base and J gave up 5 bases; unmatched junction bases: 8. In DNA form, the CDR3 reads TGCGCCAGCAGCCAAGGGGAGGGCCTAAGGAACAATGAGCAGTTCTTC. This sequence encodes CASSQGEGLRNNEQFF.

This clonotype was recorded many times. The V and J genes are TRBV2 and TRBJ1-2; D gene ambiguous. The CDR3 runs to 13 residues. Germline V gene data show CDR1 as SNHLY and CDR2 as FYNNEI. Trimming removed 3 bases at V and 0 bases at J, with 5 bases between. The CDR3 loop reads CASSESTNYGYTF. CDR3 bases: TGTGCCAGCAGTGAGAGTACTAACTATGGCTACACCTTC.

This clonotype appeared many times. CDR3 coding DNA: TGCAGTGCTAGAGCCAGCCCTAACACCGGGGAGCTGTTTTTT. This sequence encodes CSARASPNTGELFF. The rearrangement uses TRBV20-1 and TRBJ2-2; the D is unclear. V lost 1 base and J 2 bases, leaving 8 bases between the germline ends. This CDR3 has 14 residues. The V gene's germline CDR1 is DFQATT and CDR2 SNEGSKA (reference sequence).

This clonotype was recorded at least ten times. This chain links TRBV20-1 with TRBJ2-1; 8 bases match TRBD2. The CDR3 length is 14 residues. Germline CDR1 DFQATT, CDR2 SNEGSKA (reference sequence). V gave up 3 bases and J gave up 8 bases; unmatched junction bases: 9. CDR3 in DNA: TGCAGTGCTAGGGGCCTAGCGGGTTTCCATGAGCAGTTCTTC. Translated, it gives CSARGLAGFHEQFF.

In its sample, this clonotype was seen many times. One junction end does not reproduce the germline sequence, and a read error may be involved. CDR3 coding DNA: TGTGCCAGCAGCCAAGATAGTCTAGGGGGCACCGGGAAGCTGTTTTTT. Translated, it gives CASSQDSLGGTGKLFF. The rearrangement uses TRBV3-1 and TRBJ2-2, with 7 bases identical to TRBD1. The V gene's germline CDR1 is LGHDT and CDR2 YNNKEL (reference sequence). The CDR3 consists of 16 residues.

This clonotype was seen at least ten times. This rearrangement joins TRBV28 to TRBJ1-1; D is uncertain. The germline V gene encodes CDR1 MDHEN and CDR2 SYDVKM. The CDR3 runs 11 residues. V lost 8 bases and J lost 1, with 5 bases in between. The CDR3 loop reads CASLRNTEAFF. The CDR3 DNA reads as TGTGCCAGCCTGAGGAACACTGAAGCTTTCTTT.

This clonotype showed up many times. The CDR3 loop reads CASSFGPQPTYEQYF. The CDR3, as DNA: TGTGCCAGCAGTTTCGGACCGCAGCCTACCTACGAGCAGTACTTC. The V gene is TRBV27, the J gene TRBJ2-7; D uncertain. CDR3 length equals 15 residues. The V end lost 3 bases, the J end lost 2 bases, and 14 bases lay between the germline ends. CDR1 is MNHEY and CDR2 is SMNVEV in the germline V gene (reference sequence).

Within the sample, this clonotype is medium-sized (0.01 to 0.1%). The J gene is TRBJ2-1, the V gene TRBV12-3 or TRBV12-4; weak D call: TRBD2 (5 bases). The CDR3 extends over 16 amino acids. V was clipped by 3 bases and J by 3 bases, with 15 bases between them. CDR3 residues: CASSFASGGSYNEQFF. CDR3 nucleotide sequence: TGTGCCAGCAGTTTCGCGTCAGGAGGTAGCTACAATGAGCAGTTCTTC.

This clonotype was found many times. CDR3 loop: CSARDSYRYNEQFF. CDR3 nucleotides: TGCAGTGCTAGAGATAGCTATAGATACAATGAGCAGTTCTTC. The V gene is TRBV20-1, the J gene TRBJ2-1, with D uncertain. The CDR3 covers 14 residues. Trimming removed 0 bases from V and 4 bases from J, with 10 bases in between. Germline loops: CDR1 DFQATT, CDR2 SNEGSKA (reference sequence).

The sample holds many counts of this clonotype. The genes are TRBV27 and TRBJ2-1, with 11 bases lining up with TRBD2. The CDR3 extends over 21 amino acids. Per the germline V gene, CDR1 is MNHEY and CDR2 is SMNVEV (reference sequence). J lost 4 bases, V lost 8 bases, and 25 bases had no gene match. The CDR3 DNA follows: TGTGCCAGCGCCCGCCCGGGACTAGCGGCCTCTGCCCCAGCTTTATACAATGAGCAGTTCTTC. Its protein is CASARPGLAASAPALYNEQFF.

This clonotype occurred many times. The chain carries TRBV29-1 and TRBJ2-7; TRBD2 agrees at 8 bases. Trimming took 5 bases from V and 4 from J; bases not matched to a gene: 13. Germline-derived CDR1 and CDR2 are SQVTM and ANQGSEA. The CDR3 has 15 residues. DNA for the CDR3: TGCAGCGTTCGAGGCGGGCGGGGGGAAGGGTACGAGCAGTACTTC. It encodes CSVRGGRGEGYEQYF.

The chain combines TRBV6-6 with TRBJ2-6; no definite D call. V dropped 5 bases and J dropped 2 bases, with 10 bases sitting between them. This CDR3 is built from 15 residues. CDR1 and CDR2 from the germline V gene are MNHNY and SVGAGI (reference sequence). The CDR3 spells CASSTFLTGANVLTF. The CDR3 region has the DNA TGTGCCAGCAGTACCTTCCTTACTGGGGCCAACGTCCTGACTTTC.

This clonotype was detected many times. This rearrangement joins TRBV15 to TRBJ2-2; 7 positions match TRBD1. The CDR3 is 17 residues long. Germline-derived CDR1 and CDR2 are LNHNV and YYDKDF (reference sequence). After removal of 0 bases from V and 1 base from J, the junction contained 5 bases not matched to a gene. CDR3 nucleotides: TGTGCCACCAGCAGAGAAGGGGGCGGCTGGAACACCGGGGAGCTGTTTTTT. It translates to CATSREGGGWNTGELFF.

This clonotype was seen ten or more times. V gene TRBV7-9 combines with J gene TRBJ2-5; D remains unclear. This CDR3 spans 11 amino acids. CDR1 is SEHNR, CDR2 FQNEAQ, per germline (reference sequence). Trimming took 6 bases from V and 1 from J, leaving 3 bases between them. The CDR3 nucleotides are TGTGCCAGCAGACCCCAAGAGACCCAGTACTTC. Translation gives CASRPQETQYF. The entire variable domain, with the rest obtained from reference TRBV7-9 and TRBJ2-5, is as follows: DTGVSQNPRHKITKRGQNVTFRCDPISEHNRLYWYRQTLGQGPEFLTYFQNEAQLEKSRLLSDRFSAERPKGSFSTLEIQRTEQGDSAMYLCASRPQETQYFGPGTRLLVL.

This clonotype has at least ten counts. The chain joins TRBV7-2 to TRBJ2-3, with D perhaps TRBD2 (5 bases). CDR1 and CDR2 from the germline V gene are SGHTA and FQGNSA. Between the trimmed V and J ends, which lost 1 base and 2 bases, there was a span of 7 bases. The CDR3 loop spans 14 amino acids. CDR3 nucleotides: TGTGCCAGCAGCTTAGTGACTACCACAGATACGCAGTATTTT. Translated: CASSLVTTTDTQYF.

The table lists this clonotype with many counts. An end of the junction differs from the germline gene, which may be a read error. This rearrangement joins TRBV7-2 to TRBJ2-7; 9 bases are a match to TRBD1. The CDR3 has 13 amino acids. CDR1 and CDR2 from the germline V gene are SGHTA and FQGNSA. CDR3 in amino acids: CASSLNRRDRVAF. In DNA, the CDR3 is TGTGCCAGCAGCTTAAACCGTCGGGACAGGGTCGCCTTC.